The 18 T cell receptor beta chains given below trace back to one sample, sequenced in a study of cytomegalovirus exposure and HLA in healthy donors (dated by TCRdb to the late 2010s). Library generation was performed with the immunoSEQ multiplex PCR assay. For the multiplex PCR, a mixture combining 60 forward primers for TCR Vbeta segments and 13 reverse primers for TCR Jbeta segments was used. TCRdb holds this immuneACCESS table with in-frame rearrangements only. Some clones are missing; in checked studies, unresolved V genes explain under half, and the rest has no known cause. The sample yields roughly 180,000 clones; 79% were counted once. The ten largest account for approximately 1.5% of the sample. Sequences were obtained from PBMCs. Receptors originate from a girl under 18 in good health and CMV-seropositive.

The chain carries TRBV15 and TRBJ1-2, with TRBD1 matching over 8 bases. Germline lookup yields CDR1 LNHNV and CDR2 YYDKDF (reference sequence). V lost 5 bases, J lost 6 bases, and 11 bases stayed unmatched. The CDR3 has 15 amino acids. The CDR3 DNA follows: TGTGCCACCAGCCCCGGGACAGGCTTTGCCGATGGCTACACCTTC. Its translation: CATSPGTGFADGYTF.

This sequence joins TRBV25-1 and TRBJ1-2; D call uncertain. V was trimmed by 4 bases and J by 5 bases, leaving 5 bases between them. CDR1 MGHDK and CDR2 SYGVNS come from the germline V gene. The CDR3 length is 11 residues. The CDR3 sequence is CASSGGYGYTF. CDR3 DNA: TGTGCCAGCAGTGGCGGTTATGGCTACACCTTC.

The rearrangement uses TRBV5-4 and TRBJ2-3, with 8 positions matching TRBD2. Per the germline V gene, CDR1 is SGHNT and CDR2 is YYREEE (reference sequence). J was trimmed by 3 bases and V by 2 bases; bases with no gene match: 5. The CDR3 covers 15 residues. DNA of the CDR3: TGTGCCAGCAGCTTAGGGCGGGGGGTTACAGATACGCAGTATTTT. Protein product: CASSLGRGVTDTQYF.

V usage is TRBV6-5 and J usage is TRBJ2-1, with D uncertain. The V end was cut by 3 bases, the J end by 0 bases, with 9 bases between. The CDR3 runs 15 residues. Per the germline V gene, CDR1 is MNHEY and CDR2 is SVGAGI. DNA of the CDR3: TGTGCCAGCAGTTATTGTCATCACTCCTACAATGAGCAGTTCTTC. It yields the protein CASSYCHHSYNEQFF.

The V gene is TRBV5-1, the J gene TRBJ2-1; a possible D gene is TRBD1 (6 bases). CDR1 and CDR2 from the germline V gene are SGHRS and YFSETQ. This CDR3 is built from 13 residues. V lost 4 bases and J 3 bases, leaving 8 bases between the germline ends. The CDR3 sequence: CASSRTDYNEQFF. Written as DNA, the CDR3 is TGCGCCAGCAGCCGGACAGACTACAATGAGCAGTTCTTC. Drawing the rest from reference TRBV5-1 and TRBJ2-1, the complete variable domain is KAGVTQTPRYLIKTRGQQVTLSCSPISGHRSVSWYQQTPGQGLQFLFEYFSETQRNKGNFPGRFSGRQFSNSRSEMNVSTLELGDSALYLCASSRTDYNEQFFGPGTRLTVL.

This clone came up once. This chain links TRBV7-6 with TRBJ2-7; 9 positions match TRBD2. CDR1 and CDR2 from the germline V gene are SGHVS and FNYEAQ. This CDR3 is 16 amino acids long. The V and J ends lost 1 base and 7 bases, in that order; junction bases with no gene match: 11. The CDR3 DNA is TGTGCCAGCAGCTTAGTCTTTCGAGCGGGGGGAGGGGAGCAGTACTTC. The encoded protein is CASSLVFRAGGGEQYF.

V gene TRBV4-3 combines with J gene TRBJ1-5, with TRBD1 as a possible D gene (6 bases). This CDR3 comprises 16 residues. Trimming stripped 0 bases from V and 5 bases from J, with 14 bases between. CDR1 LGHNA and CDR2 YSLEER come from the germline V gene. The CDR3 here is CASSQDVAGTYQPQHF. The CDR3 DNA follows: TGCGCCAGCAGCCAAGACGTGGCAGGGACATATCAGCCCCAGCATTTT.

The gene calls are TRBV5-6 and TRBJ2-7; perhaps TRBD2 as D (7 bases). Trimming left V 3 bases short and J 8 bases short, with 24 bases between. This CDR3 is 16 amino acids long. Germline loops: CDR1 SGHDT, CDR2 YYEEEE. The CDR3 DNA reads TGTGCCAGCAGCTCCCGGGCCGGGGGGCGACACCTCCAGCAGTACTTC. Amino acids: CASSSRAGGRHLQQYF.

This clone was seen only once. This chain connects TRBV27 to TRBJ1-5, with 9 bases fitting TRBD1. CDR1 is MNHEY and CDR2 is SMNVEV in the germline V gene (reference sequence). The length of the CDR3 is 16 residues. The trim removed 7 bases at V and 2 bases at J, leaving 9 bases unmatched. The CDR3 coding sequence is TGTGCCAGCAAACCACAGGGGGCAGGGGGCAATCAGCCCCAGCATTTT. Protein: CASKPQGAGGNQPQHF.

This chain connects TRBV7-6 to TRBJ2-3, with a weak D call TRBD2 (6 bases). CDR1 SGHVS and CDR2 FNYEAQ come from the germline V gene. The CDR3 consists of 13 residues. Trimming pared 7 bases from V and 6 bases from J, leaving 14 bases between. CDR3 loop: CASTRGLGDTQYF. In DNA form, the CDR3 reads TGTGCCAGCACTCGGGGACTCGGGGATACGCAGTATTTT.

V gene TRBV30 combines with J gene TRBJ1-1; D call uncertain. The V and J ends lost 2 bases and 4 bases respectively, with 14 bases between them. This CDR3 region has 14 residues. Germline lookup yields CDR1 GTSNPN and CDR2 SVGIG (reference sequence). CDR3 bases: TGTGCCTGGAGTCCCTTTTGGGGAGGCACTGAAGCTTTCTTT. Translating it yields CAWSPFWGGTEAFF.

The chain combines TRBV9 with TRBJ2-5; TRBD2 agrees at 8 bases. This CDR3 contains 14 residues. Trimming removed 2 bases from V and 5 bases from J; junction bases left unmatched: 5. Per the germline V gene, CDR1 is SGDLS and CDR2 is YYNGEE. CDR3 residues: CASSVGGESETQYF. CDR3 in DNA: TGTGCCAGCAGCGTCGGGGGGGAAAGTGAGACCCAGTACTTC.

The CDR3: CASSPAADTQYF. The CDR3 DNA follows: TGTGCCAGCTCACCAGCGGCAGATACGCAGTATTTT. The J gene is TRBJ2-3, the V gene TRBV18; D unclear. Trimming removed 2 bases at V and 4 bases at J, with 4 bases between. Germline CDR1 reads KGHSH; CDR2 reads LQKENI. The length of the CDR3 is 12 residues. The whole variable domain, remainder taken from reference TRBV18 and TRBJ2-3, is NAGVMQNPRHLVRRRGQEARLRCSPMKGHSHVYWYRQLPEEGLKFMVYLQKENIIDESGMPKERFSAEFPKEGPSILRIQQVVRGDSAAYFCASSPAADTQYFGPGTRLTVL.

J is TRBJ2-7 and V is TRBV27, with unresolved D. The germline gives CDR1 MNHEY, CDR2 SMNVEV (reference sequence). V lost 6 bases and J 2 bases, leaving 20 bases between the germline ends. This CDR3 region has 16 residues. The CDR3 is CASRGWHPSLAYEQYF. For the CDR3, the DNA is TGTGCCAGCAGGGGCTGGCACCCAAGCCTGGCCTACGAGCAGTACTTC.

This clone was seen a single time. The V and J genes are TRBV5-1 and TRBJ1-6, with TRBD1 identical over 9 bases. Looked up from germline, CDR1 is SGHRS and CDR2 is YFSETQ. V dropped 0 bases and J dropped 5; count of bases not matched to a gene: 6. The CDR3 extends over 17 amino acids. The CDR3 coding sequence is TGCGCCAGCAGCTTGGAGGTGACAGGGGGGAATAATTCACCCCTCCACTTT. This translates into CASSLEVTGGNNSPLHF.

This clone is a singleton in its sample. The genes are TRBV6-5 and TRBJ2-1; 7 bases are shared with TRBD1. Unmatched junction bases numbered 6, after V lost 5 bases and J lost 5 bases. This CDR3 contains 14 residues. Germline values: CDR1 MNHEY, CDR2 SVGAGI. CDR3 protein: CASSIRTGDNEQFF. CDR3 coding DNA: TGTGCCAGCAGTATCCGGACAGGAGACAATGAGCAGTTCTTC.

The chain links TRBV7-9 to TRBJ1-4; D is possibly TRBD1 (6 bases). The CDR3 is 14 amino acids. Germline loops: CDR1 SEHNR, CDR2 FQNEAQ (reference sequence). The V end lost 2 bases, the J end lost 5 bases, and 9 bases lay between the germline ends. This chain's CDR3 is CASSLLQGNEKLFF. DNA for the CDR3: TGTGCCAGCAGCTTACTCCAGGGGAATGAAAAACTGTTTTTT.

The V call is TRBV6-5, the J call TRBJ2-5; no reliable D call. CDR3 length equals 15 residues. Trimming took 3 bases from V and 2 from J, leaving 13 bases between them. CDR1 MNHEY and CDR2 SVGAGI come from the germline V gene. The CDR3 coding sequence is TGTGCCAGCAGTTATCATGGAACAGAACAAGAGACCCAGTACTTC. It encodes CASSYHGTEQETQYF.